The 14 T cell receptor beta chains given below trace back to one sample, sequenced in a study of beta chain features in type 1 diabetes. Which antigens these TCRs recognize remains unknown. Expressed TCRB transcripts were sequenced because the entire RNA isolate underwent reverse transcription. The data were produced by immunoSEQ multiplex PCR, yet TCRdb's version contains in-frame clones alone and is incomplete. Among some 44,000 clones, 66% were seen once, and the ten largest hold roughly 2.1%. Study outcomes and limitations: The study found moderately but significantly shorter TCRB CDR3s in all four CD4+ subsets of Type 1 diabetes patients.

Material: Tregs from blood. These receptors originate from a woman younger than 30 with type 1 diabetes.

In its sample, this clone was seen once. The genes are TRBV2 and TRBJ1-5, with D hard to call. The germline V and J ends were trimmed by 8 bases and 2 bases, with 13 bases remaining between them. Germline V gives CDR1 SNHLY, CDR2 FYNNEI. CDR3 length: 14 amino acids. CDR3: CASEMDGGNQPQHF. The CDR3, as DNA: TGTGCCAGCGAAATGGACGGGGGCAATCAGCCCCAGCATTTT. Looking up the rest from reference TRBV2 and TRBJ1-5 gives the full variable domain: EPEVTQTPSHQVTQMGQEVILRCVPISNHLYFYWYRQILGQKVEFLVSFYNNEISEKSEIFDDQFSVERPDGSNFTLKIRSTKLEDSAMYFCASEMDGGNQPQHFGDGTRLSIL.

Written as DNA, the CDR3 is TGTGCCAGCAGTCAGGGACAGATGCAGACATCCGAGCAGTACTTC. This gives the protein CASSQGQMQTSEQYF. V is TRBV6-5 and J is TRBJ2-7, with TRBD1 matching over 7 bases. CDR3 length equals 15 residues. In germline, CDR1 is MNHEY, CDR2 SVGAGI. The V and J ends lost 5 bases and 6 bases, in that order; junction bases with no gene match: 13.

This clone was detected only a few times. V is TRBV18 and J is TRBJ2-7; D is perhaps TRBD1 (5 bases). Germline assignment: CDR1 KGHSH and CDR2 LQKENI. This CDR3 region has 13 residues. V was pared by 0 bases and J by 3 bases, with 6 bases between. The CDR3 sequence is CASSPPDSYEQYF. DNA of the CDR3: TGTGCCAGCTCACCACCAGACAGCTACGAGCAGTACTTC.

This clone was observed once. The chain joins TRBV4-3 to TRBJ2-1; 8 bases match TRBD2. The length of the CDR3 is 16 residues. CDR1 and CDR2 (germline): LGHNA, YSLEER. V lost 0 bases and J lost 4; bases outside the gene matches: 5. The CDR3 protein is CASSQEASGWYNEQFF. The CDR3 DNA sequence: TGCGCCAGCAGCCAAGAGGCTAGCGGGTGGTACAATGAGCAGTTCTTC.

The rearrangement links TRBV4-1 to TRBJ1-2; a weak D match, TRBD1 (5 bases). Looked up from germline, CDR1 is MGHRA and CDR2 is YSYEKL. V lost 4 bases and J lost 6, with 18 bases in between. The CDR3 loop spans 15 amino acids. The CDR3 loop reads CASSLPDITRDGYTF. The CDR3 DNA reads TGCGCCAGCAGCCTACCGGACATTACACGCGATGGCTACACCTTC.

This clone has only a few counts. This CDR3 is CSVGGPTTSTDTQYF. CDR3 DNA sequence: TGCAGCGTTGGTGGCCCGACAACTAGCACAGATACGCAGTATTTT. This chain links TRBV29-1 with TRBJ2-3, with D hard to call. CDR1 is SQVTM, CDR2 ANQGSEA, per germline. The V gene lost 4 bases and the J gene lost 0 bases, with 14 bases spanning the gap. The CDR3 has 15 amino acids.

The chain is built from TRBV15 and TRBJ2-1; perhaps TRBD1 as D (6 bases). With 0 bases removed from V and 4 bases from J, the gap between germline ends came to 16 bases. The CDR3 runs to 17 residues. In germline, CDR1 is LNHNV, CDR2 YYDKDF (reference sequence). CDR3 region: CATSRDLGVRGYNEQFF. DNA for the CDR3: TGTGCCACCAGCAGAGATCTCGGTGTGAGGGGGTACAATGAGCAGTTCTTC.

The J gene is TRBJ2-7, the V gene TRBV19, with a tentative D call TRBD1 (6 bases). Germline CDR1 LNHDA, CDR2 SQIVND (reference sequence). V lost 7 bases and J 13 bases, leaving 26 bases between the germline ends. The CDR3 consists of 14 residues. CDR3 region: CASKKQGTSLGRYF. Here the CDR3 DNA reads TGTGCCAGTAAAAAACAGGGCACTTCCCTGGGGCGATACTTC.

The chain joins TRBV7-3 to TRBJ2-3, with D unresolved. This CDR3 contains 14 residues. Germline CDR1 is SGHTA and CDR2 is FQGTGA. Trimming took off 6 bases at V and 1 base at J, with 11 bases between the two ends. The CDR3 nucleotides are TGTGCCAGCAGTCGGTTACGTGGCACAGATACGCAGTATTTT. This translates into CASSRLRGTDTQYF.

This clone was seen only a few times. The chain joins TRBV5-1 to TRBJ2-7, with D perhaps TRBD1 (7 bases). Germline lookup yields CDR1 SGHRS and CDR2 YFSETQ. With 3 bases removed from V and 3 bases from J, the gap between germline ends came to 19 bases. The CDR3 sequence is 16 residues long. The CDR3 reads CASSSGHGGGGYEQYF. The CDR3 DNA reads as TGCGCCAGCAGCTCGGGACACGGAGGGGGCGGCTACGAGCAGTACTTC.

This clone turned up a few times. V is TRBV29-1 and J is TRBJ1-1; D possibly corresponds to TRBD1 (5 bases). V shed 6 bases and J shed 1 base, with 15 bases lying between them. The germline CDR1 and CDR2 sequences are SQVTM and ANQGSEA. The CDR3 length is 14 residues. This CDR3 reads CSVTRGLGNTEAFF. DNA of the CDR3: TGCAGCGTCACCCGGGGGTTGGGGAACACTGAAGCTTTCTTT.

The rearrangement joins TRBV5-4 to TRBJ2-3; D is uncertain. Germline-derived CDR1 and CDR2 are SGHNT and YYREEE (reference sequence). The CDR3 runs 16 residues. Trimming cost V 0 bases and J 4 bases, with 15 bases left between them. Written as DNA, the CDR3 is TGTGCCAGCAGCTTGGTTTTGGCTAGTGGCGCAGATACGCAGTATTTT. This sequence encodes CASSLVLASGADTQYF.

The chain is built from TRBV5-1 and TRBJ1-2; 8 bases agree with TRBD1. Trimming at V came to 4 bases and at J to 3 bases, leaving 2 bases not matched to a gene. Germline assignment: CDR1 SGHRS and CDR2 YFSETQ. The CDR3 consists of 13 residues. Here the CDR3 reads CASSPGGDYGYTF. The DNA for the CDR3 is TGCGCCAGCAGCCCAGGGGGCGACTATGGCTACACCTTC. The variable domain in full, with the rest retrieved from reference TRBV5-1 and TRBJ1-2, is KAGVTQTPRYLIKTRGQQVTLSCSPISGHRSVSWYQQTPGQGLQFLFEYFSETQRNKGNFPGRFSGRQFSNSRSEMNVSTLELGDSALYLCASSPGGDYGYTFGSGTRLTVV.

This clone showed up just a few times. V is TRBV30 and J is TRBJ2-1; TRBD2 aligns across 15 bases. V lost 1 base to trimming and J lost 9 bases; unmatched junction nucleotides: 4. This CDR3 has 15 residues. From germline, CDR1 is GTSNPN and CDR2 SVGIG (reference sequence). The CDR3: CAWSGGLAGGGEQFF. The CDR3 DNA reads TGTGCCTGGAGTGGTGGACTAGCGGGAGGGGGTGAGCAGTTCTTC.